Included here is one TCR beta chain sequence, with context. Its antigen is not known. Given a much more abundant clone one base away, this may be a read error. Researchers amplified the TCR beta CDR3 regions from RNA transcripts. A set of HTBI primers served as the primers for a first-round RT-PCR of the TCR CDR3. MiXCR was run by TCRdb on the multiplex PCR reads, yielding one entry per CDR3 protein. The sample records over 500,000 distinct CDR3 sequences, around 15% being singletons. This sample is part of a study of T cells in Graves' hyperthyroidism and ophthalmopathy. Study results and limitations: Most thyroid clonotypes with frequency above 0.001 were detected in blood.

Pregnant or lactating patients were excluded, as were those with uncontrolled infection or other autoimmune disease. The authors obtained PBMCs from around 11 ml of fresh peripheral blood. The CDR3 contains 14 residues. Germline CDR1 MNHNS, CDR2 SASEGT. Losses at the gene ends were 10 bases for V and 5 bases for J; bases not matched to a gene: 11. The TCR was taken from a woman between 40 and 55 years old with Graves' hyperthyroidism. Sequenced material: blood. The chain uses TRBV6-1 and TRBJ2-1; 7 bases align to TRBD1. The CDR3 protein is CATASLTGDNEQFF. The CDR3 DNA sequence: TGTGCCACCGCGTCACTCACAGGGGACAATGAGCAGTTCTTC.